A single sample gave rise to the 12 T cell receptor beta chains below, sequenced in a study of TIL therapy for anti-PD-1-resistant metastatic lung cancer. Specified time point: pre-treatment sample, taken before nivolumab and TIL therapy. Sequencing used immunoSEQ v3. The data were produced by immunoSEQ multiplex PCR, yet TCRdb's version contains in-frame clones alone and is incomplete. The sample has 16,000 or so clones; roughly 72% are singletons. Specimen: blood, collected at baseline. The receptor set was obtained from a person between 30 and 80 years old with non-small cell lung cancer.

V and J are TRBV4-1 and TRBJ2-5, with D possibly TRBD2 on 6 matching bases. V was trimmed by 5 bases and J by 1 base, leaving 20 bases between them. The CDR3 contains 17 residues. CDR1 and CDR2 from the germline V gene are MGHRA and YSYEKL. Here the CDR3 DNA reads TGCGCCAGCAGCGGAAGATTTGGTTTGGGGGGCCAAGAGACCCAGTACTTC. It codes for CASSGRFGLGGQETQYF.

This clone is labeled as medium-sized (0.01 to 0.1%). The CDR3: CASSERDRPRYEQFF. The CDR3 DNA follows: TGCGCCAGCAGTGAGCGAGACAGGCCCAGATATGAGCAGTTCTTC. The V call is TRBV10-2, the J call TRBJ2-1; D may be TRBD1 (6 bases). This CDR3 spans 15 amino acids. Trimming removed 2 bases at V and 8 bases at J, with 16 bases between. From germline, CDR1 is WSHSY and CDR2 SAAADI.

CDR3 protein: CASSLKGGGSYNEQFF. Written as DNA, the CDR3 is TGTGCCAGCAGCTTGAAGGGAGGGGGGTCCTACAATGAGCAGTTCTTC. The genes are TRBV5-4 and TRBJ2-1; D may be TRBD2 (7 bases). Looked up from germline, CDR1 is SGHNT and CDR2 is YYREEE (reference sequence). The CDR3 length is 16 residues. V lost 1 base and J 1 base, leaving 12 bases between the germline ends.

This clone has a handful of counts. The CDR3 DNA is TGCGCCAGCAACCTAGCGGGGGGGCCGGCCGGGGAGCTGTTTTTT. Translated, it gives CASNLAGGPAGELFF. The rearrangement uses TRBV10-2 and TRBJ2-2, with 12 bases fitting TRBD2. V shed 7 bases and J 6 bases; nucleotides not matched to a gene: 6. Germline-derived CDR1 and CDR2 are WSHSY and SAAADI. This CDR3 is 15 amino acids long.

A few counts support this clone. The chain has TRBV30 and TRBJ1-2; maybe TRBD1 (6 bases). Germline-derived CDR1 and CDR2 are GTSNPN and SVGIG (reference sequence). The V and J ends lost 6 bases and 1 base respectively, with 12 bases between them. This CDR3 region has 13 residues. Here the CDR3 DNA reads TGTGCCTGTCGCAGGGGCGATAACTATGGCTACACCTTC. Its translation: CACRRGDNYGYTF.

This clone showed up just a few times. The rearrangement joins TRBV30 to TRBJ2-7, with D possibly matching TRBD1 (6 bases). The V gene lost 1 base and the J gene lost 5 bases, with 18 bases spanning the gap. The CDR3 contains 15 residues. Germline V lookup: CDR1 GTSNPN, CDR2 SVGIG (reference sequence). As DNA, the CDR3 is TGTGCCTGGAGTGGAGGGGGACCCTGGGACCACGAGCAGTACTTC. Its translation: CAWSGGGPWDHEQYF.

The genes are TRBV20-1 and TRBJ2-5, with D unresolved. Germline V gene sequence: CDR1 DFQATT, CDR2 SNEGSKA (reference sequence). The germline V and J ends were trimmed by 6 bases and 0 bases, with 5 bases remaining between them. This CDR3 is built from 11 residues. DNA of the CDR3: TGCAGTGCCCTACACCAAGAGACCCAGTACTTC. Translation gives CSALHQETQYF.

The chain recombines TRBV6-6 with TRBJ2-5; TRBD1 might be the D (7 bases). The DNA end is more similar to TRBJ2-7, so the J call may be wrong. Germline CDR1 is MNHNY and CDR2 is SVGAGI (reference sequence). The CDR3 runs to 15 residues. The CDR3: CASRTAGQFSYEQYF. The CDR3, as DNA: TGTGCCAGCAGGACTGCGGGACAGTTCTCCTACGAGCAGTACTTC.

The chain combines TRBV2 with TRBJ2-7; no clear D. The germline V gene encodes CDR1 SNHLY and CDR2 FYNNEI. Trimming left V 5 bases short and J 5 bases short, with 10 bases between. This CDR3 is 12 amino acids long. The CDR3 is CASSPRVNEQYF. The CDR3 nucleotides are TGTGCCAGCAGTCCCAGAGTTAACGAGCAGTACTTC.

For the CDR3, the DNA is TGTGCCAGCAGGCCCAGGGGGTTCAATCAGCCCCAGCATTTT. It is translated as CASRPRGFNQPQHF. This chain links TRBV6-5 with TRBJ1-5; TRBD1 aligns across 7 bases. From germline, CDR1 is MNHEY and CDR2 SVGAGI. The CDR3 is 14 amino acids. Trimming cost V 6 bases and J 3 bases; bases outside gene matches: 5.

This clone has a single count. The chain employs TRBV5-1 and TRBJ2-2, with D perhaps TRBD2 (5 bases). In germline, CDR1 is SGHRS, CDR2 YFSETQ. This CDR3 is 13 amino acids long. V lost 6 bases and J lost 7, with 13 bases in between. CDR3 in amino acids: CASTGVAGGELFF. CDR3 coding DNA: TGCGCCAGCACCGGAGTGGCGGGCGGGGAGCTGTTTTTT.

DNA of the CDR3: TGTGCCAGCAGCTTAGTCTCGGGCACTGAAGCTTTCTTT. It yields the protein CASSLVSGTEAFF. This rearrangement joins TRBV5-6 to TRBJ1-1; D ambiguous. CDR1 and CDR2 from the germline V gene are SGHDT and YYEEEE. The V end lost 2 bases, the J end lost 4 bases, and 9 bases lay between the germline ends. This CDR3 has 13 amino acids.